What follows is one T cell receptor beta chain and its context. Antigen unknown. This sample was taken from a study of identical twins. Findings of the study overall: Reduced insertions were recorded for abundant cord blood beta clonotypes, with no such pattern in memory repertoires. Out-of-frame alpha sequences shared by twins were enriched for low generation probability. Models underpredicted monozygotic twin sharing of out-of-frame TCR alpha.

Per the germline V gene, CDR1 is SGHTA and CDR2 is FQGNSA. This CDR3 region has 17 residues. After removal of 4 bases from V and 5 bases from J, the junction contained 10 bases not matched to a gene. All donors were healthy, and all were Caucasian. Each CDR3 protein is one row after TCRdb ran MiXCR on the 5' RACE reads. The table has more than 1.5 million distinct CDR3 sequences, under 35% seen once. Sequenced material: cord blood. The TCR sequence derives from a newborn girl in good health. The chain uses TRBV7-2 and TRBJ2-1; TRBD2 aligns across 11 bases. This CDR3 reads CASSSRFTSGRDNEQFF. The DNA for the CDR3 is TGTGCCAGCAGCTCAAGATTTACTAGCGGGAGAGACAATGAGCAGTTCTTC.